Following are 12 T cell receptor beta chains from one sample sequenced in a study of blood T cells in healthy people across ages. Using a J-beta primer mix together with a sample-barcoded 5' primer, a second PCR was run for roughly 7 to 11 cycles. TCRdb independently ran MiXCR on the 5' RACE reads; one entry per CDR3 protein. The sample contains 1.5 million to 2 million distinct CDR3 sequences, 28% of which appear only once. The sample consisted of blood. The receptor set was obtained from a woman aged 25 to 39 in good health.

The V and J genes are TRBV5-1 and TRBJ2-1, with TRBD1 identical over 11 bases. CDR1 is SGHRS, CDR2 YFSETQ, per germline. The V and J ends lost 0 bases and 8 bases, in that order; junction bases with no gene match: 4. The CDR3 runs 15 residues. The CDR3 DNA reads as TGCGCCAGCAGCTTGGTCGGACAGGGGGCCTATGAGCAGTTCTTC. This encodes CASSLVGQGAYEQFF.

V usage is TRBV28 and J usage is TRBJ2-1; maybe TRBD1 (6 bases). Germline V gene data show CDR1 as MDHEN and CDR2 as SYDVKM. CDR3 size: 12 residues. The CDR3 is CGTTRGSREQFF. In DNA, the CDR3 is TGTGGCACCACCAGGGGATCGCGTGAGCAGTTCTTC.

Notes on this clonotype: One junction end disagrees with the germline gene, perhaps due to a read error. The V gene is TRBV5-1, the J gene TRBJ2-6; D possibly uses TRBD1 or TRBD2 (5 bases each). The CDR3 runs to 14 residues. CDR1 and CDR2 from the germline V gene are SGHRS and YFSETQ. This chain's CDR3 is CASAEDSGANVRTF. The CDR3 nucleotides are TGCGCCAGTGCGGAGGACTCTGGGGCCAACGTCCGGACTTTC.

This clonotype was seen a handful of times. The junction shows a germline mismatch at one end, possibly a read error. The chain is built from TRBV9 and TRBJ1-1; 7 bases are a match to TRBD1. The germline CDR1 and CDR2 sequences are SGDLS and YYNGEE. The CDR3 length is 14 residues. The CDR3 loop reads CTSSAGTANTEAFF. The CDR3 DNA is TGTACCAGCAGCGCCGGGACAGCGAACACTGAAGCTTTCTTT.

This clonotype was observed a few times. CDR3 sequence (DNA): TGTGCCACCAGCAGAGAGGGGGGGAGCACTGAAGCTTTCTTT. Protein sequence: CATSREGGSTEAFF. The chain employs TRBV15 and TRBJ1-1; D is possibly TRBD1 (5 bases). Germline values: CDR1 LNHNV, CDR2 YYDKDF (reference sequence). V was trimmed by 0 bases and J by 4 bases, leaving 9 bases between them. CDR3 length: 14 residues.

This clonotype was observed at least ten times. The chain couples TRBV11-2 to TRBJ2-5, with TRBD2 as a possible D gene (5 bases). V was shortened by 4 bases and J by 4 bases, with 22 bases between the two germline ends. CDR3 length: 17 amino acids. The germline gives CDR1 SGHAT, CDR2 FQNNGV. This CDR3 is CASSSGRNGVTGETQYF. The CDR3 nucleotides read TGTGCCAGCAGCTCGGGCCGGAACGGGGTAACGGGAGAGACCCAGTACTTC.

This clonotype has only a few counts. The chain uses TRBV9 and TRBJ2-4; TRBD1 matches 7 bases. The V segment lost 0 bases and the J segment 13 bases; nucleotides outside the gene matches: 10. Germline V gene lookup returns CDR1 SGDLS and CDR2 YYNGEE. The CDR3 is made up of 14 amino acids. The CDR3 spells CASSVVPGQAGQYF. CDR3 in DNA: TGTGCCAGCAGCGTAGTACCCGGACAGGCAGGACAGTACTTC.

This clonotype was picked up many times. The chain uses TRBV7-6 and TRBJ2-7; no reliable D call. The CDR3 length is 13 residues. The V end was cut by 5 bases, the J end by 1 base, with 9 bases between. CDR1 and CDR2 from the germline V gene are SGHVS and FNYEAQ. The CDR3 DNA is TGTGCCAGCAGCCCACACAAATCCTACGAGCAGTACTTC. Translating gives CASSPHKSYEQYF.

In regard to this clonotype: A single base separates this from a much larger clone, so it may be a read error. J is TRBJ1-2 and V is TRBV29-1; 8 bases are a match to TRBD1. This CDR3 region has 14 residues. The germline gives CDR1 SQVTM, CDR2 ANQGSEA. CDR3 loop: CSVTYRGANYDYTF. The CDR3 DNA follows: TGCAGCGTAACCTACAGGGGGGCTAACTATGACTACACCTTC.

This rearrangement joins TRBV7-7 to TRBJ2-7; TRBD1 might be the D (7 bases). TRBJ2-5 explains the end of the DNA better; the J call may be wrong. Germline values: CDR1 SSHAT, CDR2 FNYEAQ (reference sequence). The CDR3 covers 13 residues. This CDR3 reads CASSFTGEATQYF. The CDR3 nucleotides read TGTGCCAGCAGCTTTACAGGGGAGGCGACCCAGTACTTC.

This rearrangement joins TRBV5-1 to TRBJ2-5; a possible D gene is TRBD1 (6 bases). V was clipped by 7 bases and J by 5 bases, with 21 bases between them. This CDR3 region has 15 residues. Germline V CDR1 and CDR2: SGHRS, YFSETQ. CDR3 nucleotides: TGCGCCAGCTCTTTCCGCAGGGGAGTCGGTGAGACCCAGTACTTC. It specifies CASSFRRGVGETQYF.

This rearrangement joins TRBV6-2 or TRBV6-3 to TRBJ2-1; tentatively, D is TRBD2 (6 bases). From germline, CDR1 is MNHEY and CDR2 SVGEGT. CDR3 length: 14 residues. Trimming cost V 2 bases and J 9 bases, with 14 bases left between them. CDR3 in amino acids: CASSYGTSSFEQFF. CDR3 in DNA: TGTGCCAGCAGTTACGGGACTTCTAGTTTTGAGCAGTTCTTC.